This T cell receptor beta chain was sequenced during a study of blood T cell repertoires in COVID-19. At the level of the study: T cells, B-cell-depleted T cells, or PBMCs provided the cDNA or gDNA that served as material.

CDR1 and CDR2 from the germline V gene are SGHRS and YFSETQ. V lost 3 bases to trimming and J lost 3 bases; unmatched junction nucleotides: 6. The CDR3 covers 16 residues. Assay: immunoSEQ multiplex PCR; the TCRdb copy retains only in-frame clones and omits some. This table holds roughly 260,000 clones, 83% found once. In terms of age and location, participants ranged from roughly 18 to 100 years and lived in about 25 US areas. Cohorts were based on clinical histories the participants reported. The TCR was taken from a woman aged 40-49 years who had been exposed to COVID-19. The rearrangement joins TRBV5-1 to TRBJ2-1, with 10 bases fitting TRBD2. Material for sequencing was PBMCs or T cells enriched from blood (not recorded which). DNA for the CDR3: TGCGCCAGCAGCTGGACCGGGACTAGCGTCTACAATGAGCAGTTCTTC. Translated, it gives CASSWTGTSVYNEQFF.